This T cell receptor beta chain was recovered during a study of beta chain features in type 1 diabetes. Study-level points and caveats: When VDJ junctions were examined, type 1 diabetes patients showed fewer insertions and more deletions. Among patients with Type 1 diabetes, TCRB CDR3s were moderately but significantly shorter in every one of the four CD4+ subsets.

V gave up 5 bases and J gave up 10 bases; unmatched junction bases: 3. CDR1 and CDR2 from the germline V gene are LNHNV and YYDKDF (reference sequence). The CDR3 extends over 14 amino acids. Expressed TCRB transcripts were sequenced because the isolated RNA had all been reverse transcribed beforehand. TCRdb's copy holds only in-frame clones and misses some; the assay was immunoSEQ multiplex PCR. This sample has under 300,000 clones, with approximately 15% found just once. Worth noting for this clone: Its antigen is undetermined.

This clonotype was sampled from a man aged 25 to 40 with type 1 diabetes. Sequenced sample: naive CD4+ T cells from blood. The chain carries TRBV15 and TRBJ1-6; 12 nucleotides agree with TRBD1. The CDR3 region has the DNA TGTGCCACCAGCCGCGGGACAGGGGGCTCACCCCTCCACTTT. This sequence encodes CATSRGTGGSPLHF.